These 4 T cell receptor beta chains were sequenced from one sample in a study of identical twins. TCRdb reprocessed the 5' RACE reads via MiXCR and lists one record per CDR3 protein. In the table there are 450,000 to 600,000 distinct CDR3 sequences, 20% to 25% of which are singletons. These data also formed part of another study, on yellow fever vaccine responses in identical twins.

Sequencing was performed on CD4+ T cells sorted from blood. The origin of the receptors is a woman between 18 and 30 years old in good health.

The V call is TRBV5-6, the J call TRBJ2-5; TRBD1 matches 10 bases. The V segment lost 2 bases and the J segment 10 bases; nucleotides outside the gene matches: 11. Germline CDR1 is SGHDT and CDR2 is YYEEEE. The CDR3 spans 15 residues. In nucleotides, the CDR3 is TGTGCCAGCAGCTTCCGGGACAGGGGTCACACAAGCCAGTACTTC. As protein: CASSFRDRGHTSQYF.

The chain carries TRBV28 and TRBJ2-7; 11 positions match TRBD2. Trimming removed 5 bases from V and 2 bases from J; junction bases left unmatched: 8. The V gene's germline CDR1 is MDHEN and CDR2 SYDVKM. The CDR3 covers 16 residues. In nucleotides, the CDR3 is TGTGCCAGCAGTCAAGTCGGGACTAGCGGAACCTACGAGCAGTACTTC. It specifies CASSQVGTSGTYEQYF.

CDR3 region: CASSTGIETGELFF. In nucleotides, the CDR3 is TGTGCCAGCTCCACAGGAATAGAAACCGGGGAGCTGTTTTTT. V gene TRBV18 combines with J gene TRBJ2-2; D might be TRBD1 (5 bases). Germline-derived CDR1 and CDR2 are KGHSH and LQKENI. V was clipped by 6 bases and J by 5 bases, with 13 bases between them. This CDR3 is built from 14 residues.

This clonotype was seen a handful of times. The rearrangement uses TRBV20-1 and TRBJ2-7; TRBD1 aligns across 10 bases. The V segment lost 5 bases and the J segment 0 bases; nucleotides outside the gene matches: 7. CDR1 and CDR2 (germline): DFQATT, SNEGSKA (reference sequence). This CDR3 is 15 amino acids long. The CDR3 DNA is TGCAGTGCTCCGGGACAGGGGATAAGCTCCTACGAGCAGTACTTC. Protein sequence: CSAPGQGISSYEQYF.